This T cell receptor (beta chain) comes out of a study of cytomegalovirus exposure and HLA in healthy donors. Study-wide findings and caveats: Cytomegalovirus association was assigned to 150 to 200 TCR beta chains.

The table came from immunoSEQ multiplex PCR; TCRdb's copy has only in-frame clones and leaves some out. This sample has some 250,000 clones, with around 90% found just once. A word on this clone: No antigen is known for it.

Germline V lookup: CDR1 WNHNN, CDR2 SYGVQD (reference sequence). V was pared by 7 bases and J by 1 base, with 9 bases of the junction left unmatched. CDR3 length equals 15 residues. The J gene is TRBJ2-5, the V gene TRBV10-1; 7 nucleotides line up with TRBD1. The clonotype originates from a woman under 30 in good health and CMV-seronegative. Sequenced sample: PBMCs. The chain's CDR3 is CASKGGDMPQETQYF. The DNA for the CDR3 is TGCGCCAGCAAAGGGGGCGATATGCCCCAAGAGACCCAGTACTTC.